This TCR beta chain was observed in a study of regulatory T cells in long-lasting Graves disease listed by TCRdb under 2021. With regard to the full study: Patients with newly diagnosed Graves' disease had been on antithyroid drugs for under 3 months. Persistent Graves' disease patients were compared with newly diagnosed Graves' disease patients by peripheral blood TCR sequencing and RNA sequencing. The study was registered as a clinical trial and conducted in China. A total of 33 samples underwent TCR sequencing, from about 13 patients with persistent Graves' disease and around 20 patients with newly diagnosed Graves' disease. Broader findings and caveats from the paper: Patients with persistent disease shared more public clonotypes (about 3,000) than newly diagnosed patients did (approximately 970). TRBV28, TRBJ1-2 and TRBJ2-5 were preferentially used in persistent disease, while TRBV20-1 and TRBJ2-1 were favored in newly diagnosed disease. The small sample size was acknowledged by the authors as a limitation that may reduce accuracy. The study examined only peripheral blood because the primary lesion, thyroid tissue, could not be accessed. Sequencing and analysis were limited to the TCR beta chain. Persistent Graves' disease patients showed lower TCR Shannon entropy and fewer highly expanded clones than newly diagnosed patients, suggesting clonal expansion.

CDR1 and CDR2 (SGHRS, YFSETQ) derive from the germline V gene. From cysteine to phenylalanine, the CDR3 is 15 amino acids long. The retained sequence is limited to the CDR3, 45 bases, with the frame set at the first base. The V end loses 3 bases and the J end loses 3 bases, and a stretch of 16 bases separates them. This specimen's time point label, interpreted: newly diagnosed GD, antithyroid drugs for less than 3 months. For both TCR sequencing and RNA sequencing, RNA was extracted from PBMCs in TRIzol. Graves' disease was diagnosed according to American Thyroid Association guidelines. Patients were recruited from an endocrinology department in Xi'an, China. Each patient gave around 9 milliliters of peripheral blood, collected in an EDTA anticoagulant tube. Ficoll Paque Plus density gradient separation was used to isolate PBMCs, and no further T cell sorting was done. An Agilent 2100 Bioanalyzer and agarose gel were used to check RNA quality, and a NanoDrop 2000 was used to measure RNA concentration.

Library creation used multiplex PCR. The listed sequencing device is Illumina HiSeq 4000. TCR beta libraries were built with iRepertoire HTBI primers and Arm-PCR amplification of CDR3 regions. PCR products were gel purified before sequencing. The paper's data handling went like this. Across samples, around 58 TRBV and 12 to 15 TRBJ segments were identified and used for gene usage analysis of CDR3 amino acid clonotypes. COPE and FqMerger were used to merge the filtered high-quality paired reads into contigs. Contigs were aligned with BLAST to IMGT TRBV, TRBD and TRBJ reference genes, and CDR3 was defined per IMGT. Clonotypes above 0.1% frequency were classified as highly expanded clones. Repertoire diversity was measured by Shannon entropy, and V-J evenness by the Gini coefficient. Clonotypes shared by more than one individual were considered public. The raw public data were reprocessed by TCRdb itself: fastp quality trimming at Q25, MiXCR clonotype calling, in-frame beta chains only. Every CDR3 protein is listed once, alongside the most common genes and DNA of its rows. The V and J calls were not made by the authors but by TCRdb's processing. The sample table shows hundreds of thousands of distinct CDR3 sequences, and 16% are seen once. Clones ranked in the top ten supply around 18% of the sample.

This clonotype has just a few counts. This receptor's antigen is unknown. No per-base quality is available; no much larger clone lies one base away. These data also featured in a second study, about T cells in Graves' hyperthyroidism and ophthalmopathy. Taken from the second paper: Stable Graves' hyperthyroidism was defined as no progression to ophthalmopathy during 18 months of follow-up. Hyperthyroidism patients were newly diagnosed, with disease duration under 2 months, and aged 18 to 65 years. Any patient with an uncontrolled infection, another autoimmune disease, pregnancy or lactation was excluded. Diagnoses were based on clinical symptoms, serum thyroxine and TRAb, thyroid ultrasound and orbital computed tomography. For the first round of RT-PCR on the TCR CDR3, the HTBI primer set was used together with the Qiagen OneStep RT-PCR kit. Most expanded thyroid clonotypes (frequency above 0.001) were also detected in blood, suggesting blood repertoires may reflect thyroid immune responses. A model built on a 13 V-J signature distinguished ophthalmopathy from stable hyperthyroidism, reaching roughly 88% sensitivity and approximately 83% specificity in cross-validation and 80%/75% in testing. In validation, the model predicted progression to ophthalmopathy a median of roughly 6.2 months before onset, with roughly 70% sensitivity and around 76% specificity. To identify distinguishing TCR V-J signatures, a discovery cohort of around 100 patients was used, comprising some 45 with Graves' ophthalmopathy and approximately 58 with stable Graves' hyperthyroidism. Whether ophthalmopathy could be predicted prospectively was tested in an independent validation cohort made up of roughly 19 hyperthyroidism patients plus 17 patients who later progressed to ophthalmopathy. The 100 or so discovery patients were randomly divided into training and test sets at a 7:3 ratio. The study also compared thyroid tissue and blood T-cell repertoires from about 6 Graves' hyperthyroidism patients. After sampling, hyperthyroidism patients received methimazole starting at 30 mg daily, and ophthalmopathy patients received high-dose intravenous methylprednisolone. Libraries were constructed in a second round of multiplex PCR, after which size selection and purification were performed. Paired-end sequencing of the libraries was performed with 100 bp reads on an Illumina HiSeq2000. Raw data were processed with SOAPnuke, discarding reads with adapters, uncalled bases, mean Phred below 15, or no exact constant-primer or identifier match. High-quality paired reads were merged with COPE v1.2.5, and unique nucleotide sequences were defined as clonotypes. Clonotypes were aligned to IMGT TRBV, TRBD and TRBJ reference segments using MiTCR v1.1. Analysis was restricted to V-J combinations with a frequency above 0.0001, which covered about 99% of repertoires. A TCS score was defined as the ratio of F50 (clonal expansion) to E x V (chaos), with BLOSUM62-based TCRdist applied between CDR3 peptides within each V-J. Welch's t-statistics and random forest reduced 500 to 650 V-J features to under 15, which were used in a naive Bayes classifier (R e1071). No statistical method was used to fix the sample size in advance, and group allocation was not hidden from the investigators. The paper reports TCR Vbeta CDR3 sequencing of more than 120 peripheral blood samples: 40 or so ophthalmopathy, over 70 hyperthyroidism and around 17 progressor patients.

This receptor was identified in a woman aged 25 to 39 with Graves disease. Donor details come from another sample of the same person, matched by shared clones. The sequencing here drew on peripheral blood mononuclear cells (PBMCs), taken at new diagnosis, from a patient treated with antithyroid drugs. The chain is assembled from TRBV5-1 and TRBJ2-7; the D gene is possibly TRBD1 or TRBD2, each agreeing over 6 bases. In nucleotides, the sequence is TGCGCCAGCAGCTGGGGGGCCGCCAGGGACTACGAGCAGTACTTC. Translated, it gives CASSWGAARDYEQYF.